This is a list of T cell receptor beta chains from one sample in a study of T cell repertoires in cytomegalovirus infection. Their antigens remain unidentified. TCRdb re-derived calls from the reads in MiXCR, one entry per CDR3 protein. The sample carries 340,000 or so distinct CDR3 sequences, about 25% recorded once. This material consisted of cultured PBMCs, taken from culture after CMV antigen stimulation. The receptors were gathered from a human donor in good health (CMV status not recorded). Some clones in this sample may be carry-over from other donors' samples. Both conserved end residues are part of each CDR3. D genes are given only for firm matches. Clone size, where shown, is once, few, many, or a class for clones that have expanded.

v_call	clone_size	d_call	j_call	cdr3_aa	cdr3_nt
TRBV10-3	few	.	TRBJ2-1	CAIEAGVSLHEQFF	TGTGCCATCGAGGCAGGGGTTTCCTTGCATGAGCAGTTCTTC
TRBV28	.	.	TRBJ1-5	CASSRMNQPQHF	TGTGCCAGCAGTCGGATGAATCAGCCCCAGCATTTT
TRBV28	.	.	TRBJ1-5	CASSTTGQPQHF	TGTGCCAGCAGTACGACAGGCCAGCCCCAGCATTTT
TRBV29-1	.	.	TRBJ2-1	CSVDYATRVMNEQFF	TGCAGCGTTGATTACGCGACTAGGGTGATGAATGAGCAGTTCTTC
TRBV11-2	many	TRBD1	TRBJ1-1	CASSIMGQINTEAFF	TGTGCCAGCAGCATTATGGGACAGATCAACACTGAAGCTTTCTTT
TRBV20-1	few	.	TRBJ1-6	CSFSEDSPRSSYNSPLHF	TGCAGTTTTTCTGAAGACAGCCCCAGGAGCTCCTATAATTCACCCCTCCACTTT
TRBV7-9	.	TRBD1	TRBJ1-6	CASSRQGSSYNSPLHF	TGTGCCAGCAGCCGACAGGGAAGCTCCTATAATTCACCCCTCCACTTT
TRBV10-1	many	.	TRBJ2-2	CASSAYRDNTGELFF	TGCGCCAGCAGTGCATACAGGGATAATACCGGGGAGCTGTTTTTT
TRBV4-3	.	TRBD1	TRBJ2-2	CASSHGQGTTGELFF	TGCGCCAGCAGCCACGGACAGGGGACGACCGGGGAGCTGTTTTTT
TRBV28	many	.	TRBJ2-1	CASSLGGTAGHEQFF	TGTGCCAGCAGTTTGGGGGGGACAGCGGGACATGAGCAGTTCTTC
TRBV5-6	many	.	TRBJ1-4	CASSLGATTNEKLFF	TGTGCCAGCAGCTTGGGGGCCACAACTAATGAAAAACTGTTTTTT
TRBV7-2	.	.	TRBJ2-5	CASSLGLREVQETQYF	TGTGCCAGCAGCTTAGGATTACGGGAAGTACAAGAGACCCAGTACTTC